The source of this T cell receptor (beta chain) is a study of human T cells and chemical hapten exposure. Study overall: Patients, largely female, had alopecia areata, totalis or universalis. Study-wide results and limits: Donors had alopecia, so their immune response may differ from healthy people's. Significantly more large CDR3 similarity clusters arose among expanded TCRs than among controls.

The study used a library that attached unique molecular identifiers to individual cDNA molecules. TCRdb analysed the RACE reads with MiXCR anew, one entry per CDR3 protein. Of roughly 54,000 distinct CDR3 sequences listed, around 10% are singletons. About this clonotype: Its antigen is unknown.

The germline gives CDR1 LNHNV, CDR2 YYDKDF (reference sequence). Trimming took 0 bases from V and 5 from J; bases not matched to a gene: 5. The CDR3 is 15 residues long. Indicated time point: patch test 2, 6 weeks after DPC sensitization. The treatment here: therapeutic diphenylcyclopropenone sensitization with weekly scalp DPC. The rearrangement links TRBV15 to TRBJ2-3, with 7 positions matching TRBD1. The receptor's source is a woman aged 50 to 60 with alopecia areata. Some clones in this sample may be carry-over from other donors' samples. The sample was whole blood, taken in connection with sensitization to the hapten diphenylcyclopropenone (DPC). DNA for the CDR3: TGTGCCACCAGCAGAGAGGGGACAGCAGGAGATACGCAGTATTTT. Translation gives CATSREGTAGDTQYF.